This T cell receptor (beta chain) was obtained from a study of identical twins (dated by TCRdb to between 2015 and 2016). Regarding the study in general: The study deep-sequenced TCR alpha and beta repertoires from monozygotic twins, unrelated adults of various ages and cord blood to test whether fetal clonotypes persist. To rule out contamination, the twin experiments were replicated at different times with different library preparation protocols. Study-level results and caveats: Conclusions relied on cross-sectional statistical analysis, since the same donors could not be followed over many years. In monozygotic twins, out-of-frame TCR alpha sharing was systematically underestimated by recombination models, although the models agreed with sharing between unrelated individuals. Invariant T cells such as MAIT and iNKT could partly confound zero-insertion analyses, though diverse VJ usage argued against this for most clonotypes. Excess twin sharing in beta out-of-frame sequences was weaker because fewer shared sequences lowered the signal-to-noise ratio. Abundant cord blood beta clonotypes carried fewer insertions; young adult naive repertoires showed a weaker similar trend, while memory repertoires showed none. Out-of-frame TCR alpha sequences shared between twins showed an excess of low generation-probability sequences compared with coincidental sharing between unrelated individuals.

The library was produced with 5' RACE. The data were produced on an Illumina HiSeq 2000. Template switching added a universal primer binding site, and the final cDNA carried a unique molecular identifier that allowed TCR cDNA molecules to be counted accurately. Specific primers in the conserved constant-segment region were used to synthesize first-strand cDNA for TCR alpha and beta chains. To control for contamination, every cDNA library carried two barcodes: a SMART-Mk sample barcode plus Illumina barcodes. Two successive PCR steps introduced TruSeq adapter sequences along with Illumina sample barcodes. Sequencing of the TCR alpha and beta cDNA libraries was done on the Illumina HiSeq platform using custom primers. Per the original workflow: MiGEC processed the raw reads to extract unique molecular identifiers, while MiXCR was used to determine the CDR3 positions. Recombination models were inferred per individual with the repgenHMM and IGoR tools using an EM algorithm. Shared clonotype analysis was performed with the tcR package in R, normalizing sharing by the product of cloneset sizes. To study raw recombination without the effects of thymic and clonal selection, out-of-frame nonproductive sequences were analyzed. TCRdb took the public reads, trimmed them with fastp at Q25, ran MiXCR for clone calling and kept in-frame beta chains. Every distinct CDR3 protein forms one entry, paired with its most common genes and DNA. The V and J calls follow TCRdb's processing rather than the paper's. This sample gives 600,000 to 850,000 distinct CDR3 sequences in total; approximately 18% of them show up just once. The top ten clones comprise around 14% of the sample.

As encoded in the germline V gene (reference sequence), CDR1 is SEHNR while CDR2 is FQNEAQ. Trimming costs V 4 bases and J 5 bases, and their ends lie 15 bases apart. There are 15 amino acids in the CDR3, from cysteine to phenylalanine inclusive. This entry keeps only the CDR3 DNA: 45 bases, framed from base 1. This clonotype was seen a handful of times. The antigen it recognizes is unknown. Per-nucleotide qualities are absent, and no much larger clonotype sits a single base away. Every donor was a healthy Caucasian. The twin cohort comprised three pairs of female monozygotic twins, all aged roughly 18 to 29 years. RNA for TCR libraries was isolated from peripheral blood mononuclear cells. The data were also submitted as part of a second study, on T cells expressing NK-cell markers. According to the second study: TCR beta-chain repertoires were profiled in sorted CD3+CD56+NKG2C+, CD3+CD56+NKG2C- and CD3+CD56-NKG2C+ T-cell subsets from about 8 donors. Seven of the eight sequenced donors were HCMV-seropositive and one was HCMV-seronegative. In several experiments an anti-gammadeltaTCR antibody was added to restrict sorting to alphabetaTCR-expressing T cells. In a handful of donors, the dominant CD3+CD56+NKG2C+ clonotypes ranked among the top 10 CD8+ clonotypes, making up about 1.0-7.5% of CD8+ T cells. Those dominant clonotypes were again the most abundant among CD3+CD56-NKG2C+ cells in a few donors, at roughly 25-65%. It remained unclear whether the expanded NKG2C-expressing T cell clones were specific for HCMV antigens. Randomly selected healthy volunteers, three men and five women, were used as the eight sequenced donors. HCMV-specific IgG was detected in serum with a commercial ELISA kit to determine HCMV serostatus. For five or six donors, bulk peripheral blood T-cell repertoires were also sequenced from unsorted PBMC. MIGEC handled demultiplexing of the reads and grouping by UMI, while MiTCR was used to assemble and quantify clonotypes. To exclude erroneous sequences, any TCR cDNA sequence not supported by at least two reads was discarded. The tcR package was used for downstream repertoire analysis, and clonotypes were matched between fractions using CDR3 nucleotide sequence together with V segment. Antigen specificity was annotated against VDJdb with VDJmatch, allowing one amino acid substitution in CDR3.

The chain uses TRBV7-9 and TRBJ2-1; the D segment cannot be called with confidence. The source is a woman aged 18-30 years in good health. Sequenced: PBMCs. CDR3 sequence: CASSSSPSRDNEQFF. The nucleotide sequence is given as TGTGCCAGCAGCTCGAGCCCCAGCCGGGACAATGAGCAGTTCTTC.